Presented here are 22 T cell receptor beta chains from one specimen sequenced in a study of shared clonotypes between healthy human individuals. Clones were read by immunoSEQ multiplex PCR, and TCRdb kept only the in-frame ones, dropping some. The table records some 1.5 million clones, approximately 98% of them present only once. The sequenced sample consisted of naive CD4+ T cells sorted from blood. Stated subset: CD45RA+ positively selected. The receptors shown here come from a man aged 25 to 40 in good health.

The chain is built from TRBV11-3 and TRBJ2-2; TRBD1 matches at 7 bases. The CDR3 is made up of 17 amino acids. The V segment lost 1 base and the J segment 3 bases; nucleotides outside the gene matches: 8. CDR1 SGHNT and CDR2 YENEEA come from the germline V gene. CDR3 sequence reads: CASSLVGGSKDTGELFF. The DNA of the CDR3 is TGTGCCAGCAGCTTAGTAGGGGGCAGCAAGGACACCGGGGAGCTGTTTTTT.

This clone was seen just once. The rearrangement links TRBV15 to TRBJ2-7, with 7 nucleotides matching TRBD2. Germline V gives CDR1 LNHNV, CDR2 YYDKDF (reference sequence). The CDR3 is 13 residues long. V shed 4 bases, J shed 1 base, and the junction held 1 base outside the gene matches. The CDR3 loop is CATSKGLSYEQYF. The CDR3 DNA reads TGTGCCACCAGCAAGGGACTATCCTACGAGCAGTACTTC.

This chain links TRBV18 with TRBJ2-1, with D perhaps matching TRBD2 (6 bases). V lost 8 bases, J lost 7 bases, and 18 bases lay in between. Looked up from germline, CDR1 is KGHSH and CDR2 is LQKENI. This CDR3 contains 14 residues. The CDR3 DNA reads as TGTGCCAGCCCACGGGGGACCCCCCGAAATGAGCAGTTCTTC. Encoded protein: CASPRGTPRNEQFF. The complete variable domain, with remaining parts taken from reference TRBV18 and TRBJ2-1, reads NAGVMQNPRHLVRRRGQEARLRCSPMKGHSHVYWYRQLPEEGLKFMVYLQKENIIDESGMPKERFSAEFPKEGPSILRIQQVVRGDSAAYFCASPRGTPRNEQFFGPGTRLTVL.

The chain links TRBV2 to TRBJ2-1; D is unresolved. Per the germline V gene, CDR1 is SNHLY and CDR2 is FYNNEI. The CDR3 sequence is 14 residues long. The V and J ends lost 4 bases and 0 bases respectively, with 7 bases between them. The CDR3 sequence: CASSGTVSYNEQFF. The CDR3 DNA reads TGTGCCAGCAGTGGGACGGTCTCCTACAATGAGCAGTTCTTC.

The chain recombines TRBV7-8 with TRBJ1-1; TRBD1 is a possible D gene (6 bases). With 5 bases removed from V and 0 bases from J, the gap between germline ends came to 13 bases. This CDR3 comprises 15 residues. Looked up from germline, CDR1 is SGHVS and CDR2 is FQNEAQ. CDR3 DNA: TGTGCCAGCAGCCCAACAGGGATTATGAACACTGAAGCTTTCTTT. Protein product: CASSPTGIMNTEAFF.

This chain uses TRBV28 with TRBJ1-2; 9 bases are shared with TRBD1. With 6 bases clipped from V and 8 bases from J, the junction kept 13 bases outside the gene matches. Germline V gives CDR1 MDHEN, CDR2 SYDVKM. The length of the CDR3 is 15 residues. CDR3 region: CASSNHGGTGWGYTF. Here the CDR3 DNA reads TGTGCCAGCAGCAACCACGGAGGGACAGGGTGGGGCTACACCTTC.

Worth noting for this clone: The junction does not match germline at one end; this may be a read error. This chain uses TRBV13 with TRBJ2-7, with 8 bases identical to TRBD1. Germline CDR1 is PRHDT and CDR2 is FYEKMQ (reference sequence). The CDR3 consists of 13 residues. In nucleotides, the CDR3 is TGTGCCAGCAGCTCCAGCCCGGGACAGGACCTTTTCTTC. It yields the protein CASSSSPGQDLFF.

This chain joins TRBV9 and TRBJ2-1; D remains unclear. There are 14 residues in the CDR3. From germline, CDR1 is SGDLS and CDR2 YYNGEE. Trimming removed 4 bases from V and 0 bases from J, with 8 bases in between. CDR3 region: CASSSRLSYNEQFF. The CDR3 DNA reads as TGTGCCAGCAGCTCCCGCCTCTCCTACAATGAGCAGTTCTTC.

As regards this clone: The junction and the germline gene differ at one end; a read error may be behind it. CDR3 coding DNA: TGTGCTAGCAGCTTATCCAGAAATCAGCCCCAGCATTTT. Protein product: CASSLSRNQPQHF. The rearrangement uses TRBV7-7 and TRBJ1-5; D unclear. The CDR3 runs to 13 residues. Germline loops: CDR1 SSHAT, CDR2 FNYEAQ (reference sequence). Filled out from reference TRBV7-7 and TRBJ1-5, the complete variable domain reads GAGVSQSPRYKVTKRGQDVTLRCDPISSHATLYWYQQALGQGPEFLTYFNYEAQPDKSGLPSDRFSAERPEGSISTLTIQRTEQRDSAMYRCASSLSRNQPQHFGDGTRLSIL.

The chain employs TRBV9 and TRBJ2-2, with 9 bases matching TRBD2. Germline CDR1 SGDLS, CDR2 YYNGEE. This CDR3 is built from 15 residues. V gave up 3 bases and J gave up 6 bases; unmatched junction bases: 6. The DNA of the CDR3 is TGTGCCAGCAGCGCAATAGCGGGAGCCCCCGGGGAGCTGTTTTTT. The encoded protein is CASSAIAGAPGELFF.

The rearrangement links TRBV19 to TRBJ2-7, with 10 positions matching TRBD1. Unmatched junction bases numbered 10, after V lost 7 bases and J lost 4 bases. The CDR3 has 15 residues. CDR1 LNHDA and CDR2 SQIVND come from the germline V gene (reference sequence). The CDR3 DNA sequence: TGTGCCAGTAACTCCCCTGGACAGGGGGAATACGAGCAGTACTTC. Its protein product is CASNSPGQGEYEQYF.

This sequence joins TRBV6-5 and TRBJ1-1; 7 bases map to TRBD1. The CDR3 spans 14 residues. After removal of 2 bases from V and 4 bases from J, the junction contained 4 bases not matched to a gene. Germline V gene sequence: CDR1 MNHEY, CDR2 SVGAGI. The DNA for the CDR3 is TGTGCCAGCAGTTACAACAGGGGTTTCACTGAAGCTTTCTTT. This encodes CASSYNRGFTEAFF.

V gene TRBV15 combines with J gene TRBJ2-2; TRBD1 agrees at 7 bases. CDR3 length equals 18 residues. With 3 bases clipped from V and 1 base from J, the junction kept 11 bases outside the gene matches. Germline V gives CDR1 LNHNV, CDR2 YYDKDF (reference sequence). The CDR3 DNA is TGTGCCACCAGCAGCCCACAGGGGATGCTAAGGAACACCGGGGAGCTGTTTTTT. It specifies CATSSPQGMLRNTGELFF.

V gene TRBV11-3 combines with J gene TRBJ2-5; 7 nucleotides align to TRBD2. The CDR3 contains 14 residues. V dropped 3 bases and J dropped 7; count of bases not matched to a gene: 8. The V gene's germline CDR1 is SGHNT and CDR2 YENEEA. In DNA, the CDR3 is TGTGCCAGCAGCTTTGGGGGTGCGGGAGCGACCCAGTACTTC. It yields the protein CASSFGGAGATQYF.

The chain employs TRBV27 and TRBJ2-5, with D possibly called TRBD1 or TRBD2 (5 bases each). Per germline, CDR1 MNHEY and CDR2 SMNVEV (reference sequence). The CDR3 is made up of 16 amino acids. Trimming cost V 2 bases and J 5 bases, with 18 bases left between them. The CDR3: CASSLEGRAVRETQYF. The CDR3 DNA reads TGTGCCAGCAGTTTAGAGGGGCGGGCAGTTAGGGAGACCCAGTACTTC.

This clone occurred once. The gene calls are TRBV2 and TRBJ2-5; D may correspond to TRBD1 or TRBD2 (5 bases each). Per the germline V gene, CDR1 is SNHLY and CDR2 is FYNNEI. Trimming took 8 bases from V and 3 from J, leaving 10 bases between them. This CDR3 spans 12 amino acids. CDR3 nucleotides: TGTGCCAGCGGACGGGACGAAGAGACCCAGTACTTC. This gives the protein CASGRDEETQYF.

V is TRBV5-1 and J is TRBJ1-1; D unresolved. This CDR3 has 14 amino acids. Looked up from germline, CDR1 is SGHRS and CDR2 is YFSETQ. V was clipped by 0 bases and J by 0 bases, with 6 bases between them. The CDR3 sequence is CASSLVSVNTEAFF. The CDR3 DNA is TGCGCCAGCAGCTTGGTTTCCGTGAACACTGAAGCTTTCTTT. Full variable domain (remainder filled in from reference TRBV5-1 and TRBJ1-1): KAGVTQTPRYLIKTRGQQVTLSCSPISGHRSVSWYQQTPGQGLQFLFEYFSETQRNKGNFPGRFSGRQFSNSRSEMNVSTLELGDSALYLCASSLVSVNTEAFFGQGTRLTVV.

This clone was counted a single time. This sequence joins TRBV28 and TRBJ2-7; 11 bases match TRBD2. The CDR3 has 16 amino acids. Per germline, CDR1 MDHEN and CDR2 SYDVKM. V lost 5 bases to trimming and J lost 2 bases; unmatched junction nucleotides: 8. CDR3 loop: CASSLAGGALPYEQYF. CDR3 nucleotide sequence: TGTGCCAGCAGTCTAGCGGGAGGAGCCCTCCCCTACGAGCAGTACTTC.

The chain couples TRBV9 to TRBJ2-2, with no clear D. Germline V CDR1 and CDR2: SGDLS, YYNGEE. The CDR3 has 15 residues. V lost 0 bases and J lost 6, with 12 bases in between. CDR3 loop: CASSVGLSVAGELFF. CDR3 DNA: TGTGCCAGCAGCGTAGGACTGTCGGTAGCCGGGGAGCTGTTTTTT.

The V gene is TRBV7-2, the J gene TRBJ1-1; D call uncertain. V was clipped by 1 base and J by 5 bases, with 11 bases between them. Germline V gene sequence: CDR1 SGHTA, CDR2 FQGNSA. There are 14 residues in the CDR3. CDR3 nucleotide sequence: TGTGCCAGCAGCTTAGGGGGAAGTTGGACTGAAGCTTTCTTT. This sequence encodes CASSLGGSWTEAFF.

V is TRBV6-5 and J is TRBJ2-3, with 9 bases identical to TRBD2. CDR1 and CDR2 from the germline V gene are MNHEY and SVGAGI. The V and J ends lost 7 bases and 5 bases, in that order; junction bases with no gene match: 10. The CDR3 spans 15 residues. The CDR3 loop reads CASTHPAGGVDTQYF. CDR3 DNA sequence: TGTGCCAGCACCCACCCGGCGGGAGGGGTAGATACGCAGTATTTT.

As regards this clone: In the same sample, other DNA sequences code for this CDR3. Here the CDR3 DNA reads TGCGCCAGCAGTGAGAGTGGGTCCTCCTACGAGCAGTACTTC. Translating it yields CASSESGSSYEQYF. This chain connects TRBV10-1 to TRBJ2-7; D gene ambiguous. Trimming left V 2 bases short and J 0 bases short, with 8 bases between. This CDR3 spans 14 amino acids. The germline gives CDR1 WNHNN, CDR2 SYGVQD (reference sequence).